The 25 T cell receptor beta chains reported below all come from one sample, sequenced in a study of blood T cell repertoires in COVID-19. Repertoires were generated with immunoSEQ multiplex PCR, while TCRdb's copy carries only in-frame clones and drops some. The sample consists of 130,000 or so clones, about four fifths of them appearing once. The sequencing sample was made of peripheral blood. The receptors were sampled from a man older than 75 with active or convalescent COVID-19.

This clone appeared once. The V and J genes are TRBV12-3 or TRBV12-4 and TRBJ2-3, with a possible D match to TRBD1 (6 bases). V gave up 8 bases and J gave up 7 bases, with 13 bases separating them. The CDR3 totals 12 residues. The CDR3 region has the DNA TGTGCCAGCTTTGAGACAGGATATACGCAGTATTTT. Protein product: CASFETGYTQYF.

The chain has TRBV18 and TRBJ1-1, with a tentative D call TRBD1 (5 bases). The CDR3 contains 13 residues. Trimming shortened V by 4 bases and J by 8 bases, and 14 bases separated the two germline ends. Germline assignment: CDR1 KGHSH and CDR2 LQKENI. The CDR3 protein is CASSLRQNEEAFF. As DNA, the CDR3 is TGTGCCAGCTCACTCCGACAGAACGAAGAAGCTTTCTTT.

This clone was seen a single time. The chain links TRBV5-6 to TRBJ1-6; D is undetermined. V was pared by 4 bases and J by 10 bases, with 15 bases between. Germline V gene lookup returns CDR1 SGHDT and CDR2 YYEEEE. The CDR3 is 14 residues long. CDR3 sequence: CASSPANRGSPLHF. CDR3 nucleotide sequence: TGTGCCAGCAGCCCCGCCAACCGAGGATCACCCCTCCACTTT.

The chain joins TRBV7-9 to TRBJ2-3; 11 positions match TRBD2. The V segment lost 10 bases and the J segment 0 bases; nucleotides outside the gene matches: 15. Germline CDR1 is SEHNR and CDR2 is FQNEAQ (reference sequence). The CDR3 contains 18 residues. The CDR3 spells CATRKTPTSGESTDTQYF. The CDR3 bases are TGTGCCACCAGGAAGACACCGACTAGCGGGGAGAGCACAGATACGCAGTATTTT.

CDR3 nucleotides: TGTGCCTGGAGGACAGGGGGGAATTCACCCCTCCACTTT. It encodes CAWRTGGNSPLHF. The chain carries TRBV30 and TRBJ1-6; 9 positions agree with TRBD1. The germline V gene has CDR1 GTSNPN and CDR2 SVGIG (reference sequence). The CDR3 covers 13 residues. With 3 bases clipped from V and 7 bases from J, the junction kept 1 base outside the gene matches. Full variable domain (remainder filled in from reference TRBV30 and TRBJ1-6): SQTIHQWPATLVQPVGSPLSLECTVEGTSNPNLYWYRQAAGRGLQLLFYSVGIGQISSEVPQNLSASRPQDRQFILSSKKLLLSDSGFYLCAWRTGGNSPLHFGNGTRLTVT.

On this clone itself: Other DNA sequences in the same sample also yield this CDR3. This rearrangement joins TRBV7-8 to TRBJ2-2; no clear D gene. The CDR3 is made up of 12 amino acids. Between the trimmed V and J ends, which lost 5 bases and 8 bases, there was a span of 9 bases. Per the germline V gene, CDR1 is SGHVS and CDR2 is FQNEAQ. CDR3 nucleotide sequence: TGTGCCAGCAGCCCTTATACAGGGGAGCTGTTTTTT. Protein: CASSPYTGELFF.

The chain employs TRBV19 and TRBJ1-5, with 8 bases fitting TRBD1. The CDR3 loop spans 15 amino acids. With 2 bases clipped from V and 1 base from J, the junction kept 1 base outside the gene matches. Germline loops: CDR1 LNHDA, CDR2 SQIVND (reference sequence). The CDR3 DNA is TGTGCCAGTAGTATAACAGGGGGGAGCAATCAGCCCCAGCATTTT. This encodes CASSITGGSNQPQHF.

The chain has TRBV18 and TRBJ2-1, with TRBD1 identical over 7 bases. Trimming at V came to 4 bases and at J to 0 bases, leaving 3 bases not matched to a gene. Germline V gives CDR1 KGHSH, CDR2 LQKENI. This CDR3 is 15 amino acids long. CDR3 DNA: TGTGCCAGCTCACGGACAGGCGGCTCCTACAATGAGCAGTTCTTC. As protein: CASSRTGGSYNEQFF. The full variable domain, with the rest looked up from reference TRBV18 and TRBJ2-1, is NAGVMQNPRHLVRRRGQEARLRCSPMKGHSHVYWYRQLPEEGLKFMVYLQKENIIDESGMPKERFSAEFPKEGPSILRIQQVVRGDSAAYFCASSRTGGSYNEQFFGPGTRLTVL.

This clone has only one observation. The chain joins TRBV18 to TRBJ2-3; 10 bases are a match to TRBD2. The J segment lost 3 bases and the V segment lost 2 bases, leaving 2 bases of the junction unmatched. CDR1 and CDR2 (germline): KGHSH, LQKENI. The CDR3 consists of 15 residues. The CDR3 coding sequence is TGTGCCAGCTCACCAGGAGCGGGGGGGACAGATACGCAGTATTTT. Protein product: CASSPGAGGTDTQYF.

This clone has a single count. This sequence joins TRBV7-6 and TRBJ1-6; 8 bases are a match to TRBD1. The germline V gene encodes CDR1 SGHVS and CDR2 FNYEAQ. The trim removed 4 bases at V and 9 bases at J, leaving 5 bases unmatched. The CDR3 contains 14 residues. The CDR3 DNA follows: TGTGCCAGCAGCTCTTCAGGGGGCTCTTCACCCCTCCACTTT. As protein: CASSSSGGSSPLHF.

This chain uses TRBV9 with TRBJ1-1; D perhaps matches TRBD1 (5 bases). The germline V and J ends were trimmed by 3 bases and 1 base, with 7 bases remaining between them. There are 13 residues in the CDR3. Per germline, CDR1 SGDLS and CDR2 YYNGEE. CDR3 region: CASSATGNTEAFF. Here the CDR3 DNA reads TGTGCCAGCAGCGCTACAGGGAACACTGAAGCTTTCTTT.

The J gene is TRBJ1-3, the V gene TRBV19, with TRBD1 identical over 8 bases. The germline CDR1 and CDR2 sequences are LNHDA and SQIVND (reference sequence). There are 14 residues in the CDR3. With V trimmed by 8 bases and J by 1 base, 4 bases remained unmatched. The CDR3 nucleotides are TGTGCCAGTGACAGGGGATCGTCTGGAAACACCATATATTTT. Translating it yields CASDRGSSGNTIYF.

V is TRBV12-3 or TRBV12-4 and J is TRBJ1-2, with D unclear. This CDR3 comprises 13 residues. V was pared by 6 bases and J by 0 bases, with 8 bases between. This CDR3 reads CASSSRANYGYTF. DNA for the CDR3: TGTGCCAGCAGCTCCCGCGCTAACTATGGCTACACCTTC.

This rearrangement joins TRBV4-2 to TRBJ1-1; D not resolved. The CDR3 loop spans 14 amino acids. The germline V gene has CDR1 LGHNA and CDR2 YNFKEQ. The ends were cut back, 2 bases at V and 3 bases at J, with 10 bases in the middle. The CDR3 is CASSQPARDTEAFF. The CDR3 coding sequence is TGTGCCAGCAGCCAACCGGCTCGGGACACTGAAGCTTTCTTT.

CDR3 loop: CASSSSGTSGGTQYF. The CDR3 DNA reads as TGTGCCAGCAGCTCTTCGGGGACTAGCGGGGGGACCCAGTACTTC. The V and J genes are TRBV7-3 and TRBJ2-5; 14 nucleotides agree with TRBD2. Germline V gene sequence: CDR1 SGHTA, CDR2 FQGTGA. V shed 4 bases, J shed 7 bases, and the junction held 5 bases outside the gene matches. The CDR3 runs 15 residues. Drawing the rest from reference TRBV7-3 and TRBJ2-5, the complete variable domain is GAGVSQTPSNKVTEKGKYVELRCDPISGHTALYWYRQSLGQGPEFLIYFQGTGAADDSGLPNDRFFAVRPEGSVSTLKIQRTERGDSAVYLCASSSSGTSGGTQYFGPGTRLLVL.

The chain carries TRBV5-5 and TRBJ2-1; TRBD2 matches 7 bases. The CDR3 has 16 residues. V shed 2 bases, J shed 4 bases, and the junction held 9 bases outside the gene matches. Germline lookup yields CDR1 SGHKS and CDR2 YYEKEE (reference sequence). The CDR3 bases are TGTGCCAGCAGCTTAACCGGGACTACCGCTTACAATGAGCAGTTCTTC. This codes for CASSLTGTTAYNEQFF.

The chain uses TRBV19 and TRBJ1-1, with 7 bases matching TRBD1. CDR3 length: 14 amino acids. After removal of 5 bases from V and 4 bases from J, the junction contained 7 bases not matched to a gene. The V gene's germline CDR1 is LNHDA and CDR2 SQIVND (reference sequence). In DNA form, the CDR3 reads TGTGCCAGTAGTTCGACAGGGATTACCACTGAAGCTTTCTTT. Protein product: CASSSTGITTEAFF.

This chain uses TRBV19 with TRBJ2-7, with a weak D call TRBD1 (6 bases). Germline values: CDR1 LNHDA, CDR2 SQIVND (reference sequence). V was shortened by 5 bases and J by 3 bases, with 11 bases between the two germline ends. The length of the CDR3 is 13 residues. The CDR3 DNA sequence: TGTGCCAGTAGTCAGGACAGCAGCTACGAGCAGTACTTC. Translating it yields CASSQDSSYEQYF.

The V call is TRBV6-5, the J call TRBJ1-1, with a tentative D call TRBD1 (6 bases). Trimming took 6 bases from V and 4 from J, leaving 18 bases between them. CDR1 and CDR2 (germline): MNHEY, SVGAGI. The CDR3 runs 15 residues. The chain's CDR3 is CASSKKRDKGTEAFF. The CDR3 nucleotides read TGTGCCAGCAGCAAAAAACGGGACAAGGGCACTGAAGCTTTCTTT.

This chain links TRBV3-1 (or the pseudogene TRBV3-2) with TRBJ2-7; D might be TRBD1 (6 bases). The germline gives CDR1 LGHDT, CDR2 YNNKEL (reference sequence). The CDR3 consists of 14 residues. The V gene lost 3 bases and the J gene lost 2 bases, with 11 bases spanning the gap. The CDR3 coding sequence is TGTGCCAGCAGCCAGAGACAGGCAGCCTACGAGCAGTACTTC. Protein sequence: CASSQRQAAYEQYF.

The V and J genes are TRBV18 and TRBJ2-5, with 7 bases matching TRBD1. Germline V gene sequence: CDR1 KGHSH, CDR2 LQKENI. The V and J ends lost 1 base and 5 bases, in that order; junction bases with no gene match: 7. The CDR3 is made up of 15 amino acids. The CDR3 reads CASSPLGQVRETQYF. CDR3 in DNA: TGTGCCAGCTCACCACTAGGACAGGTTCGGGAGACCCAGTACTTC.

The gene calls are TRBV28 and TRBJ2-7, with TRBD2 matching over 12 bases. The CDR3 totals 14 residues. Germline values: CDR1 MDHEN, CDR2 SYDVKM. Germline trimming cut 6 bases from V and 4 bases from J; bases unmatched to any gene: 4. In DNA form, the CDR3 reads TGTGCCAGCAGGGGACTAGCGGGTTTTTACGAGCAGTACTTC. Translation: CASRGLAGFYEQYF.

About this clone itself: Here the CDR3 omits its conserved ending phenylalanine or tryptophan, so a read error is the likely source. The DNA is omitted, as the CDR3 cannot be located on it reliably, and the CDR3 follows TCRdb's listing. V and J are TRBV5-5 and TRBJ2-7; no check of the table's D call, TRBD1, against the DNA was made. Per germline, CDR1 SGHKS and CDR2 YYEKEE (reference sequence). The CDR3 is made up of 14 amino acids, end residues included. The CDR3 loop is CASSLSWGTGSETY.

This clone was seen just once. The CDR3 DNA sequence: TGTGCCAGCAGCTTAGGGCCGGGACAAGAAGCTTTCTTT. The encoded protein is CASSLGPGQEAFF. The chain joins TRBV7-2 to TRBJ1-1; D might be TRBD1 (6 bases). Trimming removed 1 base at V and 8 bases at J, with 11 bases between. Germline V gives CDR1 SGHTA, CDR2 FQGNSA. The CDR3 totals 13 residues. The variable domain in full, with the rest retrieved from reference TRBV7-2 and TRBJ1-1, is GAGVSQSPSNKVTEKGKDVELRCDPISGHTALYWYRQSLGQGLEFLIYFQGNSAPDKSGLPSDRFSAERTGGSVSTLTIQRTQQEDSAVYLCASSLGPGQEAFFGQGTRLTVV.

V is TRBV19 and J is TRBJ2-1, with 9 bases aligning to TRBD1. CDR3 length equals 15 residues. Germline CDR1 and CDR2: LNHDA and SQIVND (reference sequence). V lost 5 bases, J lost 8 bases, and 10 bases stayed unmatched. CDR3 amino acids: CASSSQGALAHEQFF. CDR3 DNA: TGTGCCAGTAGTTCACAGGGGGCGCTGGCCCATGAGCAGTTCTTC.